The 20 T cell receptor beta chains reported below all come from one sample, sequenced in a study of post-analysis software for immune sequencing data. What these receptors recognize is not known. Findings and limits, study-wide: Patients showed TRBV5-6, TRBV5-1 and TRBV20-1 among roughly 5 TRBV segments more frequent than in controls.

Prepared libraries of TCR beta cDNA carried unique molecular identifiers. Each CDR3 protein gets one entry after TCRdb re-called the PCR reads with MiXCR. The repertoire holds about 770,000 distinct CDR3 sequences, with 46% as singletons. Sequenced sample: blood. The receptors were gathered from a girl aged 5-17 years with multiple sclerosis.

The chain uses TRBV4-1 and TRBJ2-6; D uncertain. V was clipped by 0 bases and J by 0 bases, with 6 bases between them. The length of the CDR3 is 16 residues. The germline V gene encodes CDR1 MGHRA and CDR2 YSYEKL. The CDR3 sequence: CASSQERSSGANVLTF. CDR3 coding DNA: TGCGCCAGCAGCCAAGAGCGGAGCTCTGGGGCCAACGTCCTGACTTTC.

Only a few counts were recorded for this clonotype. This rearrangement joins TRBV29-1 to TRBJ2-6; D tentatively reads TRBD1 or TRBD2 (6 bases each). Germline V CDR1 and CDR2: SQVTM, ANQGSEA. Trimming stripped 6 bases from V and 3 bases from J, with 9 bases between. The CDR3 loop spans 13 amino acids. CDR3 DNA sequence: TGCAGCGTAGGGGGGATTGGGGCCAACGTCCTGACTTTC. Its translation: CSVGGIGANVLTF.

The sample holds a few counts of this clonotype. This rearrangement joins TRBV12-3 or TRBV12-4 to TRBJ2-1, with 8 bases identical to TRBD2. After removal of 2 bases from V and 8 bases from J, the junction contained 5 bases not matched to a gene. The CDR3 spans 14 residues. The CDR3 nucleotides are TGTGCCAGCAGTTTAAGGGGGACTAGTGATGAGCAGTTCTTC. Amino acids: CASSLRGTSDEQFF.

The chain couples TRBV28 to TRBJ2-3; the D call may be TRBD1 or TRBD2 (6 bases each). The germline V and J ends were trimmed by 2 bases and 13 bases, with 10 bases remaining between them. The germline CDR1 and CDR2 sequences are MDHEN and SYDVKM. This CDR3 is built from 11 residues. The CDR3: CASSLRGRKYF. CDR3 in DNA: TGTGCCAGCAGTTTACGGGGGCGTAAGTATTTT.

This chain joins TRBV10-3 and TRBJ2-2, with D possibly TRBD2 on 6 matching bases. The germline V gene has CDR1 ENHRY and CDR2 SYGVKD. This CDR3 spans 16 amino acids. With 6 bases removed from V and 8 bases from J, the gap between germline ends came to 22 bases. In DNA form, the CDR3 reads TGTGCCATCAGCCGCGGCGGGACCTTCACTGGGGGGGAGCTGTTTTTT. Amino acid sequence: CAISRGGTFTGGELFF.

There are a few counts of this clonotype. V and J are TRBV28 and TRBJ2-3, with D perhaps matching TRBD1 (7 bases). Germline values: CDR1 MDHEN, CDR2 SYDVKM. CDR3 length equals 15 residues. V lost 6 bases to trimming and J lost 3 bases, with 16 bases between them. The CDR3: CASRATQGGTDTQYF. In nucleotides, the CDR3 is TGTGCCAGCAGGGCAACCCAGGGGGGAACAGATACGCAGTATTTT.

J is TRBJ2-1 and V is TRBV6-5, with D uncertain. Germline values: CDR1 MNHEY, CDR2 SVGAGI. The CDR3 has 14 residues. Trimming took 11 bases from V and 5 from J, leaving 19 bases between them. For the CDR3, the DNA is TGTGCCTCCCATTCTGTCAGAACCCACAATGAGCAGTTCTTC. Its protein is CASHSVRTHNEQFF.

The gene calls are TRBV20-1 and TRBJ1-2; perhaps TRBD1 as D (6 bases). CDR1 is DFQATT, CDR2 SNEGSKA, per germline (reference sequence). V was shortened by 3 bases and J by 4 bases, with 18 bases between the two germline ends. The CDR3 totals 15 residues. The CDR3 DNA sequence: TGCAGTGCTAGGGCCCTCAAGCAGGGGACCTATGGCTACACCTTC. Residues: CSARALKQGTYGYTF.

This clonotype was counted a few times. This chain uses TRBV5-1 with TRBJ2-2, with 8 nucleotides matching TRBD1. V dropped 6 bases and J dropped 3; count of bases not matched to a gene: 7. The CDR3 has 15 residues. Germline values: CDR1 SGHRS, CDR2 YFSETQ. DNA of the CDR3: TGCGCCAGCACGATCGACAGGGGAGACACCGGGGAGCTGTTTTTT. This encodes CASTIDRGDTGELFF.

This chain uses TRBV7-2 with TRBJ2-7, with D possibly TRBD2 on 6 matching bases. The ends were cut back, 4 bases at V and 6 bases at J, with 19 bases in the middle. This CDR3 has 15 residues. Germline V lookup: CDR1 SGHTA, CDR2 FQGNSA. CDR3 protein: CASSSRSLGTSEQYF. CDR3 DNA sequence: TGTGCCAGCAGCTCCCGTTCCCTGGGGACTTCCGAGCAGTACTTC.

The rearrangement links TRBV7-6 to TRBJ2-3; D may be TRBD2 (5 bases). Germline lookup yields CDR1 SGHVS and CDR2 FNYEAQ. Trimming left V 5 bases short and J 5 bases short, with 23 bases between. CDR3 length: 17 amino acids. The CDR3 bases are TGTGCCAGCAGCCATACCGGAAGAGGGCCTATGGGAGATACGCAGTATTTT. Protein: CASSHTGRGPMGDTQYF.

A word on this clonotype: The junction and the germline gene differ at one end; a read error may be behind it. CDR3 in DNA: TGTGCCAGCAGCTTAGGTCAGGGCTATCGCTACACCTTC. It encodes CASSLGQGYRYTF. This chain uses TRBV7-2 with TRBJ1-2, with D possibly matching TRBD1 (5 bases). CDR3 length: 13 amino acids. CDR1 and CDR2 (germline): SGHTA, FQGNSA. Supplemented by reference TRBV7-2 and TRBJ1-2, the full variable domain reads GAGVSQSPSNKVTEKGKDVELRCDPISGHTALYWYRQSLGQGLEFLIYFQGNSAPDKSGLPSDRFSAERTGGSVSTLTIQRTQQEDSAVYLCASSLGQGYRYTFGSGTRLTVV.

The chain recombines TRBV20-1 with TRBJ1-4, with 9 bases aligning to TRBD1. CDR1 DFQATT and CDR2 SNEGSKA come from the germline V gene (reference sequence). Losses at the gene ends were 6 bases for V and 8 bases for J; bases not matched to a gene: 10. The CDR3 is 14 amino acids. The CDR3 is CSASLQGAEEKLFF. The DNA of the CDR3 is TGCAGTGCAAGCTTACAGGGGGCTGAGGAAAAACTGTTTTTT.

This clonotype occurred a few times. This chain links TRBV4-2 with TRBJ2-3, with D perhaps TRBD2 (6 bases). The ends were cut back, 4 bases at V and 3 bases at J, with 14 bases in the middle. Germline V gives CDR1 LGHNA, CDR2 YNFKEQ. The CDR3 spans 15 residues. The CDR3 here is CASSLWGGGTDTQYF. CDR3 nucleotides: TGTGCCAGCAGCCTATGGGGCGGAGGGACAGATACGCAGTATTTT.

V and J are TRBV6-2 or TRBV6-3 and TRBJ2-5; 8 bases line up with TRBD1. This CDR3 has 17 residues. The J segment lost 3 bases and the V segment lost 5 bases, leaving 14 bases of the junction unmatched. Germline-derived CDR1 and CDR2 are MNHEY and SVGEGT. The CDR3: CASSLTLSDRVKETQYF. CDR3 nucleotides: TGTGCCAGCAGTCTTACCCTCTCGGACAGGGTCAAAGAGACCCAGTACTTC.

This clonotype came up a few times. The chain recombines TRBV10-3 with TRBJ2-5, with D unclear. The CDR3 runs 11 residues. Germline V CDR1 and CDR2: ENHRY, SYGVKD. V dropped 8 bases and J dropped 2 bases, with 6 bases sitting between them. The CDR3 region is CAIGKQETQYF. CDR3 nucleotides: TGTGCCATCGGAAAACAAGAGACCCAGTACTTC.

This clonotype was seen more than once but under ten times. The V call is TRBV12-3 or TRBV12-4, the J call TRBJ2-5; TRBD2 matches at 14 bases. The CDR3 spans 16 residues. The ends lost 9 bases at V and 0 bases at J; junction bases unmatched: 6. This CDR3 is CARGLAGAGNQETQYF. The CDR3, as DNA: TGTGCCAGGGGACTAGCGGGAGCTGGCAACCAAGAGACCCAGTACTTC.

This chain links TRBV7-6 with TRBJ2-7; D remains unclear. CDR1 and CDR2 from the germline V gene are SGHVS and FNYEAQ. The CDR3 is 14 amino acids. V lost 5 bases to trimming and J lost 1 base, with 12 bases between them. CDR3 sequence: CASSPSDGSYEQYF. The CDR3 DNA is TGTGCCAGCAGCCCTTCGGACGGATCCTACGAGCAGTACTTC.

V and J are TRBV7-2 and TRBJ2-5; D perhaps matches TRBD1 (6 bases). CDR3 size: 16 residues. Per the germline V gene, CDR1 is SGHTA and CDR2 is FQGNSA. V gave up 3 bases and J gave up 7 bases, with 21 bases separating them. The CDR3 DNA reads TGTGCCAGCAGCTTTTTCTCGGGGACATTGTCTGGGACCCAGTACTTC. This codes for CASSFFSGTLSGTQYF.

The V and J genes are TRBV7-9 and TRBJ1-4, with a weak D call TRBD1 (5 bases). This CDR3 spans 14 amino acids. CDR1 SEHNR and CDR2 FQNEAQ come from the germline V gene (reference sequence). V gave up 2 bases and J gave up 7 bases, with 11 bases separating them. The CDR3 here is CASSLTGLAEKLFF. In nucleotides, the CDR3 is TGTGCCAGCAGCTTAACAGGCCTTGCTGAAAAACTGTTTTTT.